This TCR beta chain was identified during a study of T cell responses to AZD1222 COVID-19 vaccine. Clones were sequenced by immunoSEQ multiplex PCR, and TCRdb holds only the in-frame ones, with some missing. The sample records 120,000 or so clones, 89% being singletons. Germline CDR1 SGHNT, CDR2 YYREEE (reference sequence). This CDR3 is built from 13 residues. V was pared by 2 bases and J by 3 bases, with 7 bases between. This receptor was obtained from an adult in good health. The chain combines TRBV5-4 with TRBJ2-3; D unresolved. The material was peripheral blood, obtained on day 0 of AZD1222 vaccination. The CDR3 DNA reads as TGTGCCAGCAGCTTAGACAAAACAGATACGCAGTATTTT. Its translation is CASSLDKTDTQYF.